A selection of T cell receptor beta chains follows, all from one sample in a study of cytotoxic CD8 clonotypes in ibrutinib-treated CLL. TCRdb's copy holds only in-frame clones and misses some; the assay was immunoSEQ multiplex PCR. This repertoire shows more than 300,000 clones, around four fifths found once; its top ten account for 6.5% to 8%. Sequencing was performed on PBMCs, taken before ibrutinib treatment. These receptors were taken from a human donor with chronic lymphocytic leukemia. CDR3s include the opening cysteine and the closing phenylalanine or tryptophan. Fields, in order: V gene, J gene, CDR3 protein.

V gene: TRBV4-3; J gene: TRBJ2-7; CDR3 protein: CASSRRDNSYEQYF
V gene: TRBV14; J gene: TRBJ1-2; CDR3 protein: CASSPSLKGSYGYTF
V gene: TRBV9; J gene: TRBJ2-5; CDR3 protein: CASSATDGGYQETQYF
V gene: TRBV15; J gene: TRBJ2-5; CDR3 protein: CATSRNRDPQETQYF
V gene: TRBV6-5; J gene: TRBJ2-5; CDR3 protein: CASRDYQETQYF
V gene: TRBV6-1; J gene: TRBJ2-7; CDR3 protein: CASSVIPRERLYEQYF
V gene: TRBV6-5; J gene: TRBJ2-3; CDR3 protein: CASSYSGQGTDTQYF
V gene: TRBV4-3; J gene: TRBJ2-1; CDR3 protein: CASSHDSGDDNEQFF
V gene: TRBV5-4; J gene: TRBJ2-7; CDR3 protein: CASSLRDPISYEQYF
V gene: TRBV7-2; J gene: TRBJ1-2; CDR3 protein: CASSLRASANYGYTF
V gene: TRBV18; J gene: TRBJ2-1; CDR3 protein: CASSRFSGSYNEQFF
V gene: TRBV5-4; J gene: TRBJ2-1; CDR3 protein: CASSFKNNEQFF
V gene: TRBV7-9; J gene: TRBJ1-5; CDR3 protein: CASSLGNSNQPQHF
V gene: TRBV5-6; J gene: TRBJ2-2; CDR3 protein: CASSLGLAGGPTGELFF
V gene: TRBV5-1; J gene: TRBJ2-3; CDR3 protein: CASSLALAADTQYF
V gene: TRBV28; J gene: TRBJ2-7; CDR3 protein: CASRTGTSGYEQYF
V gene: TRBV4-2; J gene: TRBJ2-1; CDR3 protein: CASSQEGTSWFNEQFF
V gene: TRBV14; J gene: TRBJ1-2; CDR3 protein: CASSPAGPRRNYGYTF
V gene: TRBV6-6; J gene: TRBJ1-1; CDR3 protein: CASSNNQGGTEAFF
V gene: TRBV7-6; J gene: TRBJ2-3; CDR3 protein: CASSLMAQREWPDTQYF
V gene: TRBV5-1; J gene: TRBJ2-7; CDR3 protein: CASSLNPAGGYEQYF
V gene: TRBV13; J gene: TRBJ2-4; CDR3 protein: CASSSGLASKNIQYF
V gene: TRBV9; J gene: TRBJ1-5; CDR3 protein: CASSQGGNQPQHF
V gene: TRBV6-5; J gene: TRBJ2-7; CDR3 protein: CASSWGRNFHEQYF
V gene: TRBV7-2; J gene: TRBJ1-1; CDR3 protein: CASSLDVTEAFF
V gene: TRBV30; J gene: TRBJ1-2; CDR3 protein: CAWSVQGVGYTF
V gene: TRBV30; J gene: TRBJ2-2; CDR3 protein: CAWTRLATGELFF
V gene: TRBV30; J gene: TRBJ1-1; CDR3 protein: CAFTPGRQNTEAFF
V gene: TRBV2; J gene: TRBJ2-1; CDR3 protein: CASSTSGPLQGEQFF
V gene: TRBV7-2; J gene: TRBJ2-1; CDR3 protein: CASSLVGLDNEQFF
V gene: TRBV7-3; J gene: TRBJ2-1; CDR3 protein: CASSYDSYNEQFF
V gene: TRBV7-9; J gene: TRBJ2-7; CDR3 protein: CASSLERQGFYYEQYF
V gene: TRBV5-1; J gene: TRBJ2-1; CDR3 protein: CASSFTLWTSSSEQFF